A single sample gave rise to the 16 T cell receptor beta chains below, sequenced in a study of T-cell reconstitution after alpha-beta-depleted transplantation in children. Unique molecular identifiers were incorporated during preparation of the TCRbeta library. TCRdb reprocessed the PCR reads via MiXCR and lists one record per CDR3 protein. The sample has roughly 280,000 distinct CDR3 sequences, about 9.9% seen once. Sequencing used peripheral blood, obtained 180 days after TCRalphabeta/CD19-depleted stem cell transplant. These TCRs come from a male patient between 2 and 10 years old who had a stem cell transplant for chronic granulomatous disease, so the T cells may come from the graft donor.

This clonotype was seen ten or more times. The chain is built from TRBV7-9 and TRBJ1-1, with 9 bases fitting TRBD1. From germline, CDR1 is SEHNR and CDR2 FQNEAQ (reference sequence). The V and J ends lost 5 bases and 4 bases, in that order; junction bases with no gene match: 11. This CDR3 spans 16 amino acids. The CDR3 DNA sequence: TGTGCCAGCAGCATCCGTAACAGGGGGCCGGGCACTGAAGCTTTCTTT. It translates to CASSIRNRGPGTEAFF.

V and J are TRBV27 and TRBJ2-3; D unclear. The CDR3 runs 14 residues. Germline V CDR1 and CDR2: MNHEY, SMNVEV (reference sequence). The V gene lost 3 bases and the J gene lost 3 bases, with 10 bases spanning the gap. CDR3 DNA sequence: TGTGCCAGCAGTTTTGGTCCAATGACAGATACGCAGTATTTT. Translating it yields CASSFGPMTDTQYF.

This clonotype was detected many times. The V gene is TRBV28, the J gene TRBJ2-7; 11 bases match TRBD2. The CDR3 loop spans 15 amino acids. Trimming cost V 5 bases and J 4 bases; bases outside gene matches: 7. Germline CDR1 reads MDHEN; CDR2 reads SYDVKM. CDR3 region: CASSPPGLADYEQYF. The CDR3 DNA is TGTGCCAGCAGTCCGCCGGGACTAGCGGATTACGAGCAGTACTTC.

This clonotype was counted at least ten times. The rearrangement uses TRBV20-1 and TRBJ1-1; no firm D call. The germline V and J ends were trimmed by 1 base and 1 base, with 7 bases remaining between them. Per germline, CDR1 DFQATT and CDR2 SNEGSKA (reference sequence). The CDR3 consists of 13 residues. The CDR3 DNA reads TGCAGTGCTAGAGGCGTCCCGAACACTGAAGCTTTCTTT. Protein product: CSARGVPNTEAFF.

This clonotype was seen ten or more times. The CDR3 sequence is CSVDRQGIYNEQFF. The CDR3 DNA sequence: TGCAGCGTTGATCGACAGGGGATCTACAATGAGCAGTTCTTC. The genes are TRBV29-1 and TRBJ2-1; 8 nucleotides match TRBD1. There are 14 residues in the CDR3. The V gene's germline CDR1 is SQVTM and CDR2 ANQGSEA. The junction had 4 bases not matched to a gene; V was cut back by 3 bases and J by 3 bases.

This clonotype appeared many times. The chain has TRBV21-1 and TRBJ2-5; the listed D gene, TRBD1, was not tested against the DNA. TRBV21-1 is annotated as a pseudogene. The CDR3 is made up of 17 amino acids. The CDR3 DNA is TGTGCCAGCAGCTCTAAGAGGGACAGGGGACTTCAAGAGACCCAGTACTTC. Translation: CASSSKRDRGLQETQYF.

This clonotype was counted at least ten times. The V and J genes are TRBV5-6 and TRBJ2-7, with D possibly matching TRBD2 (6 bases). Between the trimmed V and J ends, which lost 6 bases and 3 bases, there was a span of 16 bases. The CDR3 extends over 14 amino acids. The V gene's germline CDR1 is SGHDT and CDR2 YYEEEE. For the CDR3, the DNA is TGTGCCAGCACCTTAGGAGGGGCTTACTACGAGCAGTACTTC. Its translation: CASTLGGAYYEQYF.

This clonotype appeared many times. The chain has TRBV6-1 and TRBJ2-3, with 10 positions matching TRBD2. Germline loops: CDR1 MNHNS, CDR2 SASEGT. The CDR3 runs to 17 residues. The V and J ends lost 6 bases and 2 bases, in that order; junction bases with no gene match: 11. The CDR3 region is CASSSSGRRRFTDTQYF. The CDR3 DNA reads as TGTGCCAGCAGCAGTAGCGGGAGGCGCAGATTCACAGATACGCAGTATTTT.

This clonotype was recorded at least ten times. The chain carries TRBV5-1 and TRBJ2-3, with TRBD2 matching over 10 bases. The CDR3 consists of 16 residues. Trimming at V came to 2 bases and at J to 2 bases, leaving 5 bases not matched to a gene. Germline CDR1 and CDR2: SGHRS and YFSETQ. CDR3 amino acids: CASSLSSGGDTDTQYF. In DNA form, the CDR3 reads TGCGCCAGCAGCTTATCCAGCGGGGGGGACACAGATACGCAGTATTTT.

This clonotype was found a few times. This chain connects TRBV6-2 or TRBV6-3 to TRBJ1-6; D unclear. Trimming took 2 bases from V and 14 from J, leaving 13 bases between them. CDR1 is MNHEY and CDR2 is SVGEGT in the germline V gene. CDR3 size: 13 residues. The CDR3 DNA reads as TGTGCCAGCAGTTACCCCCACGTCGGATCCCTCCACTTT. It is translated as CASSYPHVGSLHF.

The table lists this clonotype with a few counts. The rearrangement joins TRBV2 to TRBJ2-3; no clear D gene. Germline lookup yields CDR1 SNHLY and CDR2 FYNNEI. Trimming shortened V by 4 bases and J by 0 bases, and 11 bases separated the two germline ends. The CDR3 extends over 15 amino acids. The CDR3 protein is CASSAGHTSTDTQYF. In DNA form, the CDR3 reads TGTGCCAGCAGTGCTGGGCATACTAGCACAGATACGCAGTATTTT.

The sample holds a few counts of this clonotype. V is TRBV28 and J is TRBJ1-5; 7 bases match TRBD1. CDR1 and CDR2 (germline): MDHEN, SYDVKM. The CDR3 runs 15 residues. The V segment lost 7 bases and the J segment 4 bases; nucleotides outside the gene matches: 10. CDR3 nucleotide sequence: TGTGCCAGCACCAACCGGGACAGCAAGAATCAGCCCCAGCATTTT. Translation: CASTNRDSKNQPQHF.

The rearrangement joins TRBV28 to TRBJ2-3, with D possibly TRBD2 on 6 matching bases. Germline CDR1 MDHEN, CDR2 SYDVKM. V lost 11 bases to trimming and J lost 0 bases, with 21 bases between them. The CDR3 has 16 amino acids. The CDR3 loop reads CAGGIQDSSSTDTQYF. The CDR3 bases are TGTGCCGGCGGGATACAGGACTCCTCTAGCACAGATACGCAGTATTTT.

There are many counts of this clonotype. V usage is TRBV2 and J usage is TRBJ2-1, with TRBD2 matching 10 bases. The germline CDR1 and CDR2 sequences are SNHLY and FYNNEI. The J segment lost 9 bases and the V segment lost 5 bases, leaving 16 bases of the junction unmatched. The CDR3 loop spans 17 amino acids. CDR3 region: CASSKPKTSGIGSEQFF. CDR3 DNA: TGTGCCAGCAGTAAACCAAAAACTAGCGGGATTGGAAGTGAGCAGTTCTTC. Based on the CDR3 plus reference TRBV2 and TRBJ2-1, the full variable domain is EPEVTQTPSHQVTQMGQEVILRCVPISNHLYFYWYRQILGQKVEFLVSFYNNEISEKSEIFDDQFSVERPDGSNFTLKIRSTKLEDSAMYFCASSKPKTSGIGSEQFFGPGTRLTVL.

Many counts were recorded for this clonotype. The chain joins TRBV3-1 to TRBJ2-7; the D is unclear. V dropped 1 base and J dropped 9 bases, with 16 bases sitting between them. The CDR3 has 14 residues. CDR1 LGHDT and CDR2 YNNKEL come from the germline V gene (reference sequence). CDR3 amino acids: CASSQGLGGVWQYF. The CDR3 DNA follows: TGTGCCAGCAGCCAAGGGTTAGGTGGGGTCTGGCAGTACTTC.

The chain has TRBV29-1 and TRBJ2-4; no clear D gene. With 7 bases removed from V and 1 base from J, the gap between germline ends came to 11 bases. This CDR3 has 13 amino acids. Per the germline V gene, CDR1 is SQVTM and CDR2 is ANQGSEA. DNA for the CDR3: TGCAGCGACGTTGGCGTTGCCAAAAACATTCAGTACTTC. Its translation is CSDVGVAKNIQYF.